These 13 T cell receptor beta chains were sequenced from one sample in a study of T cells after yellow fever vaccination. TCRdb recomputed calls from the 5' RACE reads with MiXCR, one row per CDR3 protein. The sample contains 450,000 to 600,000 distinct CDR3 sequences, about 13% of which appear only once. This specimen consisted of PBMCs, obtained on the day of the yellow fever booster vaccination. The receptors come from a man younger than 40 who received the YFV17D yellow fever vaccine.

The rearrangement links TRBV29-1 to TRBJ2-7, with TRBD2 matching 7 bases. The CDR3 runs 14 residues. V shed 5 bases and J 1 base; nucleotides not matched to a gene: 8. CDR1 and CDR2 from the germline V gene are SQVTM and ANQGSEA. The CDR3 sequence: CSVRFGGRSYEQYF. CDR3 nucleotide sequence: TGCAGCGTTCGGTTTGGCGGGAGATCCTACGAGCAGTACTTC.

This chain joins TRBV9 and TRBJ2-7; 7 bases match TRBD1. This CDR3 spans 14 amino acids. CDR1 is SGDLS, CDR2 YYNGEE, per germline. V shed 0 bases and J 2 bases; nucleotides not matched to a gene: 2. The CDR3 loop reads CASSVEGTAYEQYF. CDR3 DNA sequence: TGTGCCAGCAGCGTAGAGGGGACAGCCTACGAGCAGTACTTC.

This clonotype turned up a few times. This chain connects TRBV5-1 to TRBJ2-7, with D unresolved. CDR3 length: 14 amino acids. V was pared by 4 bases and J by 7 bases, with 18 bases between. Germline CDR1 reads SGHRS; CDR2 reads YFSETQ. CDR3 DNA: TGCGCCAGCAGCCCGTATTCTTCCACTTGGGAGCAGTACTTC. This sequence encodes CASSPYSSTWEQYF.

This clonotype was picked up a small number of times. This chain uses TRBV6-1 with TRBJ1-5; TRBD1 aligns across 10 bases. Germline values: CDR1 MNHNS, CDR2 SASEGT. J lost 7 bases, V lost 4 bases, and 7 bases had no gene match. The CDR3 has 15 amino acids. The CDR3 sequence is CASSAGQGVGQPQHF. Written as DNA, the CDR3 is TGTGCCAGCAGTGCTGGACAGGGGGTTGGGCAGCCCCAGCATTTT.

This rearrangement joins TRBV20-1 to TRBJ2-1, with D maybe TRBD1 (6 bases). V lost 4 bases and J 6 bases, leaving 10 bases between the germline ends. Looked up from germline, CDR1 is DFQATT and CDR2 is SNEGSKA (reference sequence). The CDR3 contains 12 residues. The CDR3 DNA sequence: TGCAGTGCTAACATAGGGGGCAATGAGCAGTTCTTC. Amino acid sequence: CSANIGGNEQFF.

The chain recombines TRBV28 with TRBJ2-7; D is unclear. The V end was cut by 5 bases, the J end by 3 bases, with 11 bases between. The CDR3 extends over 13 amino acids. Germline lookup yields CDR1 MDHEN and CDR2 SYDVKM. CDR3 DNA sequence: TGTGCCAGCAGTCTTCCTTGGGTCTACGAGCAGTACTTC. Protein product: CASSLPWVYEQYF.

This clonotype was seen a handful of times. The V and J genes are TRBV20-1 and TRBJ2-2; 7 bases line up with TRBD2. The CDR3 is 18 residues long. V shed 6 bases, J shed 0 bases, and the junction held 16 bases outside the gene matches. Germline loops: CDR1 DFQATT, CDR2 SNEGSKA (reference sequence). CDR3: CSAPLGGRIGANTGELFF. CDR3 in DNA: TGCAGTGCCCCCCTGGGCGGGAGAATCGGGGCGAACACCGGGGAGCTGTTTTTT.

The chain employs TRBV12-3 or TRBV12-4 and TRBJ2-1; 8 bases match TRBD2. The CDR3 length is 15 residues. The ends lost 7 bases at V and 9 bases at J; junction bases unmatched: 14. CDR3 in DNA: TGTGCCAGCAACCTTACTCCGGGAGGGCGGAGTGAGCAGTTCTTC. It is translated as CASNLTPGGRSEQFF.

This clonotype was seen a handful of times. The genes are TRBV5-1 and TRBJ2-7, with 7 positions matching TRBD1. From germline, CDR1 is SGHRS and CDR2 YFSETQ. The CDR3 is made up of 13 amino acids. Germline trimming cut 3 bases from V and 3 bases from J; bases unmatched to any gene: 3. The CDR3 sequence is CASSSGQIYEQYF. The CDR3 bases are TGCGCCAGCAGCTCGGGACAGATCTACGAGCAGTACTTC.

The chain links TRBV4-3 to TRBJ2-1; a weak D match, TRBD1 (5 bases). The CDR3 spans 14 residues. Germline V gene sequence: CDR1 LGHNA, CDR2 YSLEER. The V end lost 4 bases, the J end lost 4 bases, and 11 bases lay between the germline ends. This chain's CDR3 is CASSLRGKYNEQFF. The CDR3 nucleotides read TGCGCCAGCAGCCTAAGGGGTAAATACAATGAGCAGTTCTTC.

At least ten counts were recorded for this clonotype. The rearrangement uses TRBV24-1 and TRBJ2-1; 9 bases map to TRBD1. V gave up 4 bases and J gave up 10 bases; unmatched junction bases: 10. Germline V gene lookup returns CDR1 KGHDR and CDR2 SFDVKD. The CDR3 length is 15 residues. The CDR3 DNA follows: TGTGCCACCAGTGAATCGGGACAGGGTAGGGAGGAGCAGTTCTTC. This sequence encodes CATSESGQGREEQFF.

The chain has TRBV20-1 and TRBJ1-1; no clear D. The CDR3 runs to 14 residues. Trimming left V 1 base short and J 6 bases short, with 15 bases between. Looked up from germline, CDR1 is DFQATT and CDR2 is SNEGSKA (reference sequence). The CDR3 reads CSARVPTVSAEAFF. CDR3 bases: TGCAGTGCTAGAGTCCCTACAGTGAGCGCTGAAGCTTTCTTT.

Only a few counts were recorded for this clonotype. This rearrangement joins TRBV27 to TRBJ2-3; D is tentatively TRBD1 or TRBD2 (6 bases each). The V gene lost 3 bases and the J gene lost 4 bases, with 11 bases spanning the gap. Per germline, CDR1 MNHEY and CDR2 SMNVEV (reference sequence). The CDR3 totals 14 residues. The CDR3 DNA follows: TGTGCCAGCAGTTTGGAGGGGGGCCCAGATACGCAGTATTTT. This encodes CASSLEGGPDTQYF.